These 19 T cell receptor beta chains were all obtained from the same sample, sequenced in a study of T cell changes during pregnancy in multiple sclerosis. TCRdb keeps only in-frame clones here, not all; method: immunoSEQ multiplex PCR. The table lists just under 80,000 clones, 85% to 95% of them singletons, with 1% in the top ten. The specimen was peripheral blood, collected in the first trimester of pregnancy. The receptors were sampled from a female donor with multiple sclerosis, enrolled in a pregnancy study.

This rearrangement joins TRBV27 to TRBJ2-3; D is possibly TRBD2 (6 bases). CDR1 and CDR2 from the germline V gene are MNHEY and SMNVEV (reference sequence). The CDR3 sequence is 10 residues long. Trimming pared 8 bases from V and 6 bases from J, leaving 6 bases between. The CDR3 bases are TGTGCCAGCGGGGGGGATACGCAGTATTTT. It yields the protein CASGGDTQYF.

The chain is built from TRBV28 and TRBJ1-5; D gene uncertain. The CDR3 length is 16 residues. Trimming removed 5 bases from V and 0 bases from J, with 14 bases in between. In germline, CDR1 is MDHEN, CDR2 SYDVKM. CDR3 region: CASSPLQLDSNQPQHF. The CDR3 DNA reads TGTGCCAGCAGTCCCCTACAGCTGGATAGCAATCAGCCCCAGCATTTT.

The chain couples TRBV28 to TRBJ1-1; 8 bases are a match to TRBD1. The CDR3 totals 13 residues. CDR1 MDHEN and CDR2 SYDVKM come from the germline V gene. CDR3 in amino acids: CESSGQGFTEAFF. The CDR3 bases are TGTGAAAGCTCTGGACAGGGTTTCACTGAAGCTTTCTTT.

V gene TRBV4-3 combines with J gene TRBJ2-7, with 8 bases matching TRBD1. The ends lost 4 bases at V and 4 bases at J; junction bases unmatched: 9. The CDR3 spans 15 residues. Germline values: CDR1 LGHNA, CDR2 YSLEER. The CDR3 DNA reads as TGCGCCAGCAGCCTTACACTTGGGACAGGTTACGAGCAGTACTTC. Protein sequence: CASSLTLGTGYEQYF.

V and J are TRBV4-3 and TRBJ1-1; D call uncertain. Deletions cut 0 bases from V and 2 bases from J, with 10 bases between. This CDR3 contains 15 residues. Germline V lookup: CDR1 LGHNA, CDR2 YSLEER. DNA for the CDR3: TGCGCCAGCAGCCAAGACAGGATCCCCAACACTGAAGCTTTCTTT. This translates into CASSQDRIPNTEAFF.

This chain connects TRBV7-3 to TRBJ2-3, with 8 bases identical to TRBD2. Germline CDR1 reads SGHTA; CDR2 reads FQGTGA. The CDR3 covers 18 residues. Trimming took 1 base from V and 4 from J; bases not matched to a gene: 13. The DNA for the CDR3 is TGTGCCAGCAGCTTAAGGCCCGGGGTGACGGGGGGGGCAGATACGCAGTATTTT. This codes for CASSLRPGVTGGADTQYF.

V and J are TRBV11-2 and TRBJ2-1; possible D gene TRBD2, 6 bases. V was shortened by 5 bases and J by 12 bases, with 29 bases between the two germline ends. Germline assignment: CDR1 SGHAT and CDR2 FQNNGV. The length of the CDR3 is 17 residues. CDR3 sequence reads: CASSVRDSRSSMAGQFF. The CDR3 DNA follows: TGTGCCAGCAGCGTTCGGGACTCCCGATCCTCCATGGCGGGGCAGTTCTTC.

About this clone: This sample also contains other DNA sequences that code for the same CDR3. The chain links TRBV6-5 to TRBJ1-2, with a possible D match to TRBD1 (5 bases). V was shortened by 2 bases and J by 5 bases, with 9 bases between the two germline ends. CDR1 and CDR2 from the germline V gene are MNHEY and SVGAGI. This CDR3 has 13 amino acids. For the CDR3, the DNA is TGTGCCAGCAGTTACGGCGGGGGGTATGGCTACACCTTC. It codes for CASSYGGGYGYTF.

V gene TRBV6-5 combines with J gene TRBJ2-3; 10 bases map to TRBD2. Germline CDR1 is MNHEY and CDR2 is SVGAGI. The V segment lost 4 bases and the J segment 5 bases; nucleotides outside the gene matches: 9. CDR3 length equals 16 residues. The CDR3 loop reads CASSSAGGPSGDTQYF. The CDR3 DNA sequence: TGTGCCAGCAGTTCAGCGGGGGGGCCATCGGGAGATACGCAGTATTTT.

The V gene is TRBV7-6, the J gene TRBJ1-5, with a possible D match to TRBD1 (6 bases). The V and J ends lost 5 bases and 5 bases respectively, with 16 bases between them. This CDR3 is built from 15 residues. Per the germline V gene, CDR1 is SGHVS and CDR2 is FNYEAQ. DNA for the CDR3: TGTGCCAGCAGCACCGAGACAGGAACTTATCAGCCCCAGCATTTT. It codes for CASSTETGTYQPQHF.

The V gene is TRBV5-1, the J gene TRBJ1-1; D possibly corresponds to TRBD1 (5 bases). Looked up from germline, CDR1 is SGHRS and CDR2 is YFSETQ. This CDR3 has 14 residues. The V and J ends lost 2 bases and 5 bases respectively, with 13 bases between them. DNA for the CDR3: TGCGCCAGCAGCTTTTTCGGGGGGAGGACTGAAGCTTTCTTT. Amino acids: CASSFFGGRTEAFF.

V is TRBV10-2 and J is TRBJ1-2; a weak D match, TRBD1 (6 bases). Trimming shortened V by 2 bases and J by 5 bases, and 15 bases separated the two germline ends. CDR3 size: 15 residues. The germline gives CDR1 WSHSY, CDR2 SAAADI. The CDR3 region is CASSEGNRVPYGYTF. The CDR3 DNA is TGCGCCAGCAGTGAGGGCAACAGGGTTCCTTATGGCTACACCTTC.

The rearrangement links TRBV7-7 to TRBJ1-5; D gene ambiguous. Germline CDR1 is SSHAT and CDR2 is FNYEAQ (reference sequence). V was pared by 1 base and J by 4 bases, with 8 bases between. The CDR3 length is 14 residues. The CDR3 is CASSLVQYNQPQHF. The CDR3 region has the DNA TGTGCCAGCAGCTTAGTACAGTATAATCAGCCCCAGCATTTT.

This chain uses TRBV6-1 with TRBJ2-5; D remains ambiguous. V shed 1 base and J shed 2 bases, with 8 bases lying between them. The CDR3 contains 14 residues. CDR1 is MNHNS and CDR2 is SASEGT in the germline V gene. CDR3 region: CASSEDVAQETQYF. Here the CDR3 DNA reads TGTGCCAGCAGTGAAGATGTGGCTCAAGAGACCCAGTACTTC.

The chain joins TRBV9 to TRBJ1-4; possible D gene TRBD1, 5 bases. The CDR3 sequence is 20 residues long. V was trimmed by 0 bases and J by 0 bases, leaving 21 bases between them. Germline loops: CDR1 SGDLS, CDR2 YYNGEE. In DNA, the CDR3 is TGTGCCAGCAGCGTAGAAGGGGTACCCAATCTCCTTCCAACTAATGAAAAACTGTTTTTT. It translates to CASSVEGVPNLLPTNEKLFF.

This clone has just one count. This rearrangement joins TRBV7-8 to TRBJ2-7; 10 bases match TRBD2. J gave up 0 bases and V 4 bases, and 15 bases lay outside the gene matches. Germline CDR1 reads SGHVS; CDR2 reads FQNEAQ. The CDR3 is 19 amino acids. The CDR3 region is CASSSPIGLAGALSYEQYF. The CDR3 coding sequence is TGTGCCAGCAGCTCCCCGATCGGGCTAGCGGGGGCCCTCTCCTACGAGCAGTACTTC.

V usage is TRBV5-1 and J usage is TRBJ2-2; TRBD2 agrees at 12 bases. Germline assignment: CDR1 SGHRS and CDR2 YFSETQ. With V trimmed by 3 bases and J by 2 bases, 5 bases remained unmatched. This CDR3 comprises 17 residues. CDR3 loop: CASSSTSGRSNTGELFF. CDR3 sequence (DNA): TGCGCCAGCAGCTCCACTAGCGGGAGGTCCAACACCGGGGAGCTGTTTTTT.

The chain carries TRBV4-2 and TRBJ1-5; 8 bases agree with TRBD1. Per the germline V gene, CDR1 is LGHNA and CDR2 is YNFKEQ. J was trimmed by 6 bases and V by 5 bases; bases with no gene match: 9. The CDR3 runs to 15 residues. DNA for the CDR3: TGTGCCAGCAGCTTGGACAGGGAGGTAGGTCAGCCCCAGCATTTT. As protein: CASSLDREVGQPQHF.

V gene TRBV4-3 combines with J gene TRBJ2-3; 12 nucleotides line up with TRBD1. Germline loops: CDR1 LGHNA, CDR2 YSLEER. This CDR3 contains 15 residues. V was pared by 4 bases and J by 2 bases, with 1 base of the junction left unmatched. CDR3 region: CASSPGQGATDTQYF. CDR3 in DNA: TGCGCCAGCAGCCCGGGACAGGGGGCCACAGATACGCAGTATTTT.